This T cell receptor beta chain was profiled in a study of blood T cell repertoires in COVID-19. Across the study: Researchers got acute and convalescent COVID-19 samples from the United States, Italy and Spain.

As processed by the authors: By means of reference gene primer amplification, nucleated cell counts were estimated. The protocol was immunoSEQ multiplex PCR, while the TCRdb copy is restricted to in-frame clones and leaves out a portion. For V, J and clone size, that table is used; D and trimming come from the DNA. The table includes 95,000 to 150,000 clones, 81% detected once. Germline loops: CDR1 KGHSH, CDR2 LQKENI. The CDR3 spans 16 residues. The V gene lost 0 bases and the J gene lost 1 base, with 13 bases spanning the gap. This TCR derives from a man aged 25 to 40 with COVID-19, enrolled during active disease. The chain couples TRBV18 to TRBJ2-7; D possibly corresponds to TRBD1 (5 bases). The sample taken for sequencing was peripheral blood. CDR3 region: CASSPPESAGSYEQYF. For the CDR3, the DNA is TGTGCCAGCTCACCACCGGAGTCGGCAGGGTCCTACGAGCAGTACTTC.